This TCR beta chain was observed in a study of cytomegalovirus exposure and HLA in healthy donors. Whole-study results and caveats: The authors assumed roughly uniform sequencing depth across donors for presence/absence analyses. Common viral pathogens seemed to be connected with several of the most significant clusters, according to a later analysis. By a later analysis, the bulk of CMV-associated TCR beta chains appeared HLA-restricted.

The primer mix had 60 Vbeta and 13 Jbeta primers. Repertoires were generated with immunoSEQ multiplex PCR, while TCRdb's copy carries only in-frame clones and drops some. The sample yields 250,000 to 350,000 clones, about nine tenths seen once. Remarks on this clone: The antigen is undetermined.

The clonotype comes from a middle-aged man in good health and CMV-seropositive. Specimen: PBMCs.

The CDR3 loop reads CASSLQGTGNEQYF. DNA for the CDR3: TGTGCCAGCAGTTTACAAGGGACAGGGAACGAGCAGTACTTC. The V call is TRBV27, the J call TRBJ2-7; 9 bases align to TRBD1. The germline V gene has CDR1 MNHEY and CDR2 SMNVEV (reference sequence). After removal of 2 bases from V and 5 bases from J, the junction contained 4 bases not matched to a gene. CDR3 length equals 14 residues.